The text below deals with one T cell receptor beta chain. Its specificity is not known. This CDR3 region has 14 residues. Trimming cost V 6 bases and J 0 bases, with 9 bases left between them. Germline V CDR1 and CDR2: MNHNS, SASEGT. This sample was taken from a study of shared clonotypes between healthy human individuals. Sorted subsets were amplified in replicate PCRs using about 200 ng DNA, 25,000 to 30,000 T cell genomes. TCRdb's table, derived via immunoSEQ multiplex PCR, lists solely in-frame clones and lacks some. The sample includes 2 million to 2.5 million clones, roughly 92% of them seen just once. Findings and caveats of the study: What limited the represented genetic and exposure-history diversity was the small number of donors. Naive subsets generally had larger estimated richness than memory subsets. Investigators expected sequencing depth to affect clonotype sharing among donors.

Sequencing used naive CD4+ T cells from PBMCs. Regarding subset: CD45RA+ positively selected. The TCR was taken from a man aged 18 to 30 in good health. Some clones in this sample may be carry-over from other donors' samples. V usage is TRBV6-1 and J usage is TRBJ2-1; D tentatively fits TRBD1 or TRBD2 (5 bases each). The CDR3 DNA reads as TGTGCCAGCAGGGGACGTAGCTCCTACAATGAGCAGTTCTTC. This gives the protein CASRGRSSYNEQFF.